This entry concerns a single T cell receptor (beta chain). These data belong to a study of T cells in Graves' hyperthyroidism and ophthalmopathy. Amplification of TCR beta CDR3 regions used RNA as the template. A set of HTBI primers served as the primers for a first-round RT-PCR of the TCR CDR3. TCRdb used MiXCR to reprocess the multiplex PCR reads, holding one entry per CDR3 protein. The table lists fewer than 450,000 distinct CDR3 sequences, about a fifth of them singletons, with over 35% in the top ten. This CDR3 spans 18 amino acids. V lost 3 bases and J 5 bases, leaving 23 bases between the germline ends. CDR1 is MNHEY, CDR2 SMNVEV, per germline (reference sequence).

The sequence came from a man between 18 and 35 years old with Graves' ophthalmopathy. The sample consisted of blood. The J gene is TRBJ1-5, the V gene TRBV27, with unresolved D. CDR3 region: CASSFKWAPNSPHQPQHF. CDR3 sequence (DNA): TGTGCCAGCAGTTTTAAGTGGGCCCCGAACTCACCCCATCAGCCCCAGCATTTT.